These 8 T cell receptor beta chains originate from one sample sequenced in a study of vaccination and CD4 T cells after COVID-19 (dated by TCRdb to between 2021 and 2023). The library was prepared using PCR. Sequencing was carried out with an Illumina iSeq 100. At the Johns Hopkins FTIC core, DNA from the cultured CD4+ T cells underwent TCR sequencing with the Oncomine TCR Beta short-read assay. The raw public reads went through TCRdb reprocessing: fastp at Q25, MiXCR clone calling, in-frame beta chains kept. Rows matching on CDR3 protein sequence are summarized as one entry with the most common DNA and genes. For this sample the table gives some 9,700 distinct CDR3 sequences, of which approximately 62% were detected only once. About 24% of the sample goes to the ten largest clones. These receptors have no known antigen. What the treatment or condition label conveys for this sample: roughly 10-day PBMC culture with coronavirus spike peptide pools or control peptides (ViraFEST assay). CD4+ T cells from unexposed donors were collected before the COVID-19 pandemic (2011-2018).

Sequenced input: CD4+ T cells from blood, cultured in vitro. These receptors were obtained from a human donor in good health.

V and J are TRBV19 and TRBJ1-5, with 8 bases matching TRBD1. Germline V gene sequence: CDR1 LNHDA, CDR2 SQIVND (reference sequence). V lost 8 bases and J lost 4; bases outside the gene matches: 13. The length of the CDR3 is 16 residues. The CDR3 reads CASENEPGQVNQPQHF. CDR3 nucleotide sequence: TGTGCCAGTGAAAACGAGCCGGGACAGGTAAATCAGCCCCAGCATTTT.

The sample holds a few counts of this clonotype. V and J are TRBV10-3 and TRBJ1-1; D might be TRBD1 (6 bases). V was shortened by 6 bases and J by 7 bases, with 27 bases between the two germline ends. CDR1 is ENHRY, CDR2 SYGVKD, per germline. The CDR3 runs to 17 residues. The CDR3 sequence: CAISGQPRTEVLREAFF. CDR3 sequence (DNA): TGTGCCATCAGCGGCCAACCCCGGACAGAAGTACTCCGTGAAGCTTTCTTT.

The table lists this clonotype with a few counts. The chain employs TRBV7-8 and TRBJ1-6; D might be TRBD1 (5 bases). Trimming stripped 2 bases from V and 11 bases from J, with 10 bases between. The CDR3 consists of 13 residues. Germline V gives CDR1 SGHVS, CDR2 FQNEAQ. The CDR3 here is CASSLPGYTPLHF. The CDR3 region has the DNA TGTGCCAGCAGCTTACCAGGGTATACACCCCTCCACTTT.

The chain recombines TRBV6-1 with TRBJ2-5; the D gene could be TRBD1 or TRBD2 (5 bases each). The germline V gene has CDR1 MNHNS and CDR2 SASEGT. The CDR3 sequence is 16 residues long. V lost 6 bases to trimming and J lost 1 base, with 18 bases between them. The CDR3 protein is CASSQLPSGTQETQYF. The CDR3 DNA sequence: TGTGCCAGCAGCCAATTGCCCTCCGGGACCCAAGAGACCCAGTACTTC.

The chain carries TRBV20-1 and TRBJ1-1; no firm D call. Trimming cost V 0 bases and J 1 base, with 15 bases left between them. The CDR3 covers 16 residues. CDR1 is DFQATT, CDR2 SNEGSKA, per germline (reference sequence). The CDR3 sequence is CSARDFNLRRNTEAFF. CDR3 in DNA: TGCAGTGCTAGAGATTTCAATTTAAGGAGGAACACTGAAGCTTTCTTT.

This sequence joins TRBV6-5 and TRBJ2-1; 10 positions agree with TRBD2. The CDR3 is 15 residues long. Per germline, CDR1 MNHEY and CDR2 SVGAGI. Trimming cost V 2 bases and J 12 bases; bases outside gene matches: 10. CDR3 residues: CASSYTSGGAKRQFF. The CDR3 DNA sequence: TGTGCCAGCAGTTACACCAGCGGGGGGGCTAAGAGGCAGTTCTTC.

The gene calls are TRBV7-9 and TRBJ2-7; 7 positions match TRBD1. Germline V lookup: CDR1 SEHNR, CDR2 FQNEAQ (reference sequence). V shed 4 bases and J 4 bases; nucleotides not matched to a gene: 10. CDR3 length: 15 amino acids. CDR3 sequence: CASSYEGARGYEQYF. CDR3 sequence (DNA): TGTGCCAGCAGCTACGAGGGGGCAAGAGGTTACGAGCAGTACTTC. The whole variable domain, remainder taken from reference TRBV7-9 and TRBJ2-7, is DTGVSQNPRHKITKRGQNVTFRCDPISEHNRLYWYRQTLGQGPEFLTYFQNEAQLEKSRLLSDRFSAERPKGSFSTLEIQRTEQGDSAMYLCASSYEGARGYEQYFGPGTRLTVT.

This chain uses TRBV27 with TRBJ2-4; D gene ambiguous. Trimming pared 3 bases from V and 9 bases from J, leaving 12 bases between. The germline V gene has CDR1 MNHEY and CDR2 SMNVEV (reference sequence). The CDR3 length is 13 residues. CDR3 in DNA: TGTGCCAGCAGTTTTGATAAGGTTTCCATTCAGTACTTC. Its translation is CASSFDKVSIQYF.